This paragraph reports one T cell receptor (beta chain). The entry originates in a study of blood T cell repertoires in COVID-19. Assay: immunoSEQ multiplex PCR; the TCRdb copy retains only in-frame clones and omits some. The top ten clones hold 1.5% of a sample with 100,000 to 150,000 clones, around 90% of them seen once. This CDR3 has 14 residues. The ends were cut back, 4 bases at V and 6 bases at J, with 14 bases in the middle. Germline V lookup: CDR1 SNHLY, CDR2 FYNNEI. The TCR originated in a human donor in a cohort sampled during active COVID-19. Material for sequencing was peripheral blood. The J gene is TRBJ2-3, the V gene TRBV2, with D possibly TRBD2 on 7 matching bases. The CDR3 nucleotides are TGTGCCAGCAGTGGGGGGGGACATATGGATACGCAGTATTTT. Its translation: CASSGGGHMDTQYF. The full variable domain, with the rest looked up from reference TRBV2 and TRBJ2-3, is EPEVTQTPSHQVTQMGQEVILRCVPISNHLYFYWYRQILGQKVEFLVSFYNNEISEKSEIFDDQFSVERPDGSNFTLKIRSTKLEDSAMYFCASSGGGHMDTQYFGPGTRLTVL.